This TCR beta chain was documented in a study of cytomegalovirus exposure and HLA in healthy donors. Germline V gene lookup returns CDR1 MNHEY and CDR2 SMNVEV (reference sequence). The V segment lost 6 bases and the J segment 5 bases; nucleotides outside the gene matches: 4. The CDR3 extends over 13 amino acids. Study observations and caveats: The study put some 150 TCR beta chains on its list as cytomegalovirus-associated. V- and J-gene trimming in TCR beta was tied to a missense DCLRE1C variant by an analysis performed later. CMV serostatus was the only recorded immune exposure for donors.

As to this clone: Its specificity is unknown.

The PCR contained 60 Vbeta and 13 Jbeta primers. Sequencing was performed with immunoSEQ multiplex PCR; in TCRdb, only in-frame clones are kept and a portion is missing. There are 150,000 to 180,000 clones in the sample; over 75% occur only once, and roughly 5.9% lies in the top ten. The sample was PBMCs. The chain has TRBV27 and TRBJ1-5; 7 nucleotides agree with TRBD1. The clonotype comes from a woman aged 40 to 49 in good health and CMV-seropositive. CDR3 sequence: CASRRQGDQPQHF. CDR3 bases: TGTGCCAGCAGAAGACAGGGAGATCAGCCCCAGCATTTT.